This section outlines one TCR beta chain sequence together with its context. Its antigen remains unknown. The data were produced by immunoSEQ multiplex PCR, yet TCRdb's version contains in-frame clones alone and is incomplete. Among tens of thousands of clones listed, 70% were seen once. The sample is drawn from a study of PD-1 blockade in classical Hodgkin lymphoma. Study-level results: Causes of the repertoire differences remain undefined, possibly disease activity or prior therapy. Baseline diversity was lower in partial responders and progressors than complete responders.

V lost 2 bases, J lost 4 bases, and 5 bases lay in between. This CDR3 has 12 amino acids. In germline, CDR1 is KGHSH, CDR2 LQKENI. Each patient experienced a relapse that followed autologous stem cell transplantation, and brentuximab vedotin exposure varied. The chain employs TRBV18 and TRBJ1-1; maybe TRBD1 (5 bases). The TCR was taken from a human donor with classical Hodgkin lymphoma. Source: peripheral blood mononuclear cells (PBMCs), taken before the second cycle of nivolumab. CDR3: CASSPGATEAFF. In DNA, the CDR3 is TGTGCCAGCTCACCAGGGGCCACTGAAGCTTTCTTT.